This TCR beta chain was documented in a study of T cells in women clearing cervical HPV infection. Data came from immunoSEQ multiplex PCR; TCRdb stores just in-frame clones and leaves some out. The listing contains about 48,000 clones. As regards this clone: The read falls 3 residues short of the CDR3 end, and the missing part is taken from the germline J gene.

CDR1 and CDR2 from the germline V gene are SGHVS and FNYEAQ. Trimming pared 5 bases from V and 4 bases from J, leaving 11 bases between. This CDR3 region has 13 residues. The receptor was derived from a woman aged 18-70 years with a cervical HPV16 infection that either progressed to CIN3+ or cleared (not recorded which). The chain employs TRBV7-6 and TRBJ1-1; unclear D gene. Sample: blood buffy coat. The CDR3 DNA, read in part, is TGTGCCAGCAGCCCCCTGAGCGGCACTGAA. Translated: CASSPLSGTE. From start to end, the CDR3 is CASSPLSGTEAFF.